This T cell receptor beta chain was sequenced in a study of blood T cells in healthy people across ages. With each sample, at least 5.5 micrograms of total RNA were extracted. CDR3 length equals 13 residues. From germline, CDR1 is DFQATT and CDR2 SNEGSKA (reference sequence). General study points: Older individuals had lower TCR beta diversity per million T cells (the decline was roughly linear).

Primed by a sample-barcoded 5' primer and a J-beta primer mix, a second PCR proceeded for about 7 to 12 cycles. With 12 random nucleotides, a template-switch adaptor tagged each individual cDNA molecule. MiXCR was run by TCRdb on the 5' RACE reads, yielding one entry per CDR3 protein. The sample consists of 1.5 million to 2 million distinct CDR3 sequences, under 30% of them appearing once. As for this clonotype: As yet, its antigen is unknown.

The sample consisted of blood. The chain combines TRBV20-1 with TRBJ2-3; D unclear. The sequence was obtained from a woman in her twenties or thirties in good health. The CDR3: CSGQTGSTDTQYF. In nucleotides, the CDR3 is TGCAGCGGCCAGACGGGTTCCACAGATACGCAGTATTTT.